The TCR beta chain described here comes from a study of radiotherapy plus CTLA-4 blockade in lung cancer. The overall study: Of the patients, roughly 17% showed objective responses and around 29% attained disease control. Findings and limits, study-wide: Radiotherapy with ipilimumab was followed by blood expansion of tumor-derived clones. Reportedly, early blood T cell clone dynamics best predicted response, with interferon-beta.

Assay: immunoSEQ multiplex PCR; the TCRdb copy retains only in-frame clones and omits some. The table includes about 59,000 clones, about 70% detected once. V was pared by 5 bases and J by 8 bases, with 15 bases between. The CDR3 is 13 residues long. Germline CDR1 and CDR2: LNHDA and SQIVND (reference sequence). A note on this clone: Its target is unknown.

Focal radiation and CTLA-4 blockade (ipilimumab) were tested in chemo-refractory metastatic non-small-cell lung cancer patients. This sample comprised peripheral blood, obtained from a patient treated with radiotherapy plus ipilimumab. The chain carries TRBV19 and TRBJ1-2, with D possibly matching TRBD1 (6 bases). This receptor was taken from a human donor with non-small cell lung cancer whose response to radiotherapy plus ipilimumab could not be evaluated. The CDR3 reads CASSPGGPEGYTF. The CDR3 region has the DNA TGTGCCAGTAGTCCCGGGGGGCCCGAGGGCTACACCTTC. Combining the CDR3 with reference TRBV19 and TRBJ1-2 gives the whole variable domain DGGITQSPKYLFRKEGQNVTLSCEQNLNHDAMYWYRQDPGQGLRLIYYSQIVNDFQKGDIAEGYSVSREKKESFPLTVTSAQKNPTAFYLCASSPGGPEGYTFGSGTRLTVV.